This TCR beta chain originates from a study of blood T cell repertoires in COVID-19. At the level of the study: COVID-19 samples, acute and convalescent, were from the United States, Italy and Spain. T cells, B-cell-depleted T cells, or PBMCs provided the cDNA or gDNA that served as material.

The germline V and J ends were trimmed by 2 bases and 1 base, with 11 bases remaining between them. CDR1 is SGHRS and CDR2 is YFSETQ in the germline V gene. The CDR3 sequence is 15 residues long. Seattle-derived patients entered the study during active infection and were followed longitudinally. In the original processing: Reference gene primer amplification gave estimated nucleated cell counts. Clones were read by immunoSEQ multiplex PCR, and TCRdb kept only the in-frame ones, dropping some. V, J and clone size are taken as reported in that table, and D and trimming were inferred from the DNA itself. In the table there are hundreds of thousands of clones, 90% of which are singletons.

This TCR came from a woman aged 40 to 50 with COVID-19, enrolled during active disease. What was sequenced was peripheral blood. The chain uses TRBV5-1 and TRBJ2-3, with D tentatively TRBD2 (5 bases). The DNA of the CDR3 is TGCGCCAGCAGCTTCGGGGTTCTGGGCACAGATACGCAGTATTTT. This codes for CASSFGVLGTDTQYF.